What follows describes a single T cell receptor beta chain. Its antigen is undetermined. This entry belongs to a study of circulating and synovial CD4+ cells in juvenile arthritis. Notes on the study in general: These repertoires were less diverse than bulk blood CD4 repertoires.

TCRdb keeps only in-frame clones here, not all; method: immunoSEQ multiplex PCR. Of 30,000 to 35,000 clones in the sample, about 95% were seen once. Germline trimming cut 3 bases from V and 3 bases from J; bases unmatched to any gene: 2. Germline CDR1 is LGHNA and CDR2 is YNFKEQ. The CDR3 contains 14 residues. The V and J genes are TRBV4-2 and TRBJ1-5; 7 positions match TRBD1. The origin of this receptor is a human donor with juvenile idiopathic arthritis. Sequencing was carried out using CD4+ T cells from blood. The CDR3 DNA is TGTGCCAGCAGCCACGGGACAGACAATCAGCCCCAGCATTTT. It yields the protein CASSHGTDNQPQHF.